Here is one TCR beta chain with its context. The target antigen is unknown. The CDR3 has 13 residues. The germline V gene encodes CDR1 DFQATT and CDR2 SNEGSKA (reference sequence). Deletions cut 1 base from V and 2 bases from J, with 8 bases between. This entry comes from a study of vaccination and CD4 T cells after COVID-19. In the study overall: The stimulus for the cells was overlapping spike peptides derived from SARS-CoV-2, HCoV-NL63, HCoV-OC43 and HCoV-229E.

Study-level results: Recorded median SARS-CoV-2-reactive clonotype numbers increased from about 20 to 38 without reaching significance.

Sequencing of cultured CD4+ T cell DNA used the Oncomine TCR Beta short-read assay. Scientists extracted genomic DNA from CD4+ T cells grown in culture. TCRdb passed the PCR reads through MiXCR, listing each CDR3 protein once. The sample has approximately 19,000 distinct CDR3 sequences, 40% to 50% seen once. Regarding treatment: approximately 9-day PBMC culture with coronavirus spike peptide pools or control peptides (ViraFEST assay). After expanding antigen-specific T cells with peptide pools, ViraFEST sequenced their TCRs. The sequences come from CD4+ T cells from blood, cultured in vitro, collected after SARS-CoV-2 vaccination. V is TRBV20-1 and J is TRBJ2-5; the D is unclear. This sequence originates from a human donor who had recovered from COVID-19. The CDR3 loop reads CSARAWQQETQYF. The DNA of the CDR3 is TGCAGTGCTAGAGCTTGGCAGCAAGAGACCCAGTACTTC.